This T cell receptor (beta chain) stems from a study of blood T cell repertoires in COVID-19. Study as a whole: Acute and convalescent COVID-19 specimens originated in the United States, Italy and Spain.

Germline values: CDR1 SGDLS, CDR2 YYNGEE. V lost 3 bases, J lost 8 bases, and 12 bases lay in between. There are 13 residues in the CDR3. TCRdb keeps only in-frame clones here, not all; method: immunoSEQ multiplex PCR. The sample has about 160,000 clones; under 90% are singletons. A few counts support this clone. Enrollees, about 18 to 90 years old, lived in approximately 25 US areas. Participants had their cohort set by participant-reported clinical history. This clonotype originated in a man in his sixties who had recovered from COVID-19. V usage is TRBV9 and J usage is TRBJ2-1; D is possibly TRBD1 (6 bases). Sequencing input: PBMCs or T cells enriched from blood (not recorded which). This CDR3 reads CASSAGGGDEQFF. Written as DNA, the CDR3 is TGTGCCAGCAGCGCCGGTGGGGGCGATGAGCAGTTCTTC.